One sample yielded the 8 T cell receptor beta chains listed below, sequenced in a study of identical twins. TCRdb used MiXCR to reprocess the 5' RACE reads, holding one entry per CDR3 protein. Among 700,000 to 950,000 distinct CDR3 sequences, roughly 12% were seen once, and the ten largest hold about 1.5%. These data were likewise used in another study, on yellow fever vaccine responses in identical twins.

Source material: PBMCs. These receptors all come from a woman aged 18-29 years in good health.

This clonotype appeared a few times. The chain couples TRBV7-9 to TRBJ2-7, with D tentatively TRBD1 (6 bases). The CDR3 is 13 amino acids. The V and J ends lost 10 bases and 2 bases respectively, with 15 bases between them. Germline CDR1 is SEHNR and CDR2 is FQNEAQ (reference sequence). DNA for the CDR3: TGTGCCACGCTCAACAGGGTCCCCTACGAGCAGTACTTC. It translates to CATLNRVPYEQYF.

This clonotype has a handful of counts. The genes are TRBV5-1 and TRBJ2-5; D assignment may be TRBD1 or TRBD2 (5 bases each). From germline, CDR1 is SGHRS and CDR2 YFSETQ. Trimming left V 0 bases short and J 1 base short, with 10 bases between. The CDR3 covers 15 residues. In DNA form, the CDR3 reads TGCGCCAGCAGCTTGGGGGGACCCACCCAAGAGACCCAGTACTTC. Amino acid sequence: CASSLGGPTQETQYF.

This clonotype was seen a few times. CDR3 region: CASSLRDRVGEKLFF. DNA for the CDR3: TGTGCCAGCAGTTTGAGGGACAGGGTTGGCGAAAAACTGTTTTTT. The chain carries TRBV27 and TRBJ1-4; 9 bases align to TRBD1. This CDR3 is built from 15 residues. J lost 8 bases, V lost 3 bases, and 7 bases had no gene match. CDR1 is MNHEY, CDR2 SMNVEV, per germline (reference sequence).

This clonotype has just a few counts. The V call is TRBV11-2, the J call TRBJ2-4, with 10 bases matching TRBD1. The V gene's germline CDR1 is SGHAT and CDR2 FQNNGV. The trim removed 1 base at V and 0 bases at J, leaving 6 bases unmatched. The CDR3 runs 18 residues. CDR3: CASSLGETGGPAKNIQYF. The CDR3 nucleotides are TGTGCCAGCAGCTTAGGGGAGACAGGGGGCCCAGCCAAAAACATTCAGTACTTC.

This clonotype came up a few times. J is TRBJ2-7 and V is TRBV6-2 or TRBV6-3; D uncertain. Trimming cost V 6 bases and J 3 bases, with 12 bases left between them. The CDR3 length is 13 residues. Germline V CDR1 and CDR2: MNHEY, SVGEGT. The CDR3 nucleotides are TGTGCCAGCAGGGACGTTGGGGACTACGAGCAGTACGTC. Encoded protein: CASRDVGDYEQYV.

In this sample, this clonotype turned up a few times. This rearrangement joins TRBV27 to TRBJ1-5; D unresolved. Germline V lookup: CDR1 MNHEY, CDR2 SMNVEV (reference sequence). The CDR3 covers 15 residues. The V end was cut by 2 bases, the J end by 6 bases, with 14 bases between. DNA for the CDR3: TGTGCCAGCAGTTTAGTGGGCCAGGTGGGTCAGCCCCAGCATTTT. Translating gives CASSLVGQVGQPQHF.

This clonotype has only a few counts. The genes are TRBV4-1 and TRBJ2-4; the match to TRBD1 covers 7 bases. Germline V gene data show CDR1 as MGHRA and CDR2 as YSYEKL. The V gene end was trimmed by 0 bases and the J gene end by 0 bases; junction bases not matched to a gene: 5. The CDR3 is 17 residues long. CDR3 residues: CASSQEQGFPAKNIQYF. The CDR3 region has the DNA TGCGCCAGCAGCCAAGAACAGGGGTTCCCAGCCAAAAACATTCAGTACTTC.

The chain carries TRBV19 and TRBJ1-2, with 8 positions matching TRBD1. The J segment lost 6 bases and the V segment lost 4 bases, leaving 7 bases of the junction unmatched. CDR1 and CDR2 (germline): LNHDA, SQIVND (reference sequence). There are 14 residues in the CDR3. The CDR3 spells CASSRKDRDHGYTF. The CDR3, as DNA: TGTGCCAGTAGTAGAAAGGACAGGGACCATGGCTACACCTTC.